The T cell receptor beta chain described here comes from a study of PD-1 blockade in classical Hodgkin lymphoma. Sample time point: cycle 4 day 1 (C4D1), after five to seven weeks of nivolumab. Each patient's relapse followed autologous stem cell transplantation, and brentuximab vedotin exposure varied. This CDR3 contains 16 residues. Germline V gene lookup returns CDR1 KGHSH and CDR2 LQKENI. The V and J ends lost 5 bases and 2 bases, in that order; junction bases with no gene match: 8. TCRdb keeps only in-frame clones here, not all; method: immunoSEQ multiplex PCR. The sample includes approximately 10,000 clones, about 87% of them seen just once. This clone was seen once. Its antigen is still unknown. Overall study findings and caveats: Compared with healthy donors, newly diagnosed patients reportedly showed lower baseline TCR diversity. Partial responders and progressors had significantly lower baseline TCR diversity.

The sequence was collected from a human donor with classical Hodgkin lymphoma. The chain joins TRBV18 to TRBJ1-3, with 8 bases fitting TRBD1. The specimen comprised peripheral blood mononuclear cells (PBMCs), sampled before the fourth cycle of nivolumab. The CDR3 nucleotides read TGTGCCAGCTCAGTCGTCGCGGACAGGGCTGGAAACACCATATATTTT. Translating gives CASSVVADRAGNTIYF.